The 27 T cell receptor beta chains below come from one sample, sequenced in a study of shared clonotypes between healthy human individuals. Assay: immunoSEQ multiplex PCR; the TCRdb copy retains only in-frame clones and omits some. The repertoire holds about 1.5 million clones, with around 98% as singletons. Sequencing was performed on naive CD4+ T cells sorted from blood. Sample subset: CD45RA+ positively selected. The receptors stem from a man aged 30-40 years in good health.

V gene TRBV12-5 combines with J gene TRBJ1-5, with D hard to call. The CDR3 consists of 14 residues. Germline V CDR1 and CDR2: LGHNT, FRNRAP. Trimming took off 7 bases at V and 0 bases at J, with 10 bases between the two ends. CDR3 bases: TGTGCTAGTGCCCCGGGGAATAGCAATCAGCCCCAGCATTTT. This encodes CASAPGNSNQPQHF. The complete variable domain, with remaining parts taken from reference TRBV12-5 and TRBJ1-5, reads DARVTQTPRHKVTEMGQEVTMRCQPILGHNTVFWYRQTMMQGLELLAYFRNRAPLDDSGMPKDRFSAEMPDATLATLKIQPSEPRDSAVYFCASAPGNSNQPQHFGDGTRLSIL.

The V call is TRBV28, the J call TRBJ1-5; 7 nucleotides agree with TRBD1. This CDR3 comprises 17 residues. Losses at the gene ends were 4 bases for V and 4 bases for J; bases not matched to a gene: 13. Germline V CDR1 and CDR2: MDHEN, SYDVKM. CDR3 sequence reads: CASSYPGGDGWNQPQHF. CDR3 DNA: TGTGCCAGCAGTTATCCAGGGGGGGACGGCTGGAATCAGCCCCAGCATTTT.

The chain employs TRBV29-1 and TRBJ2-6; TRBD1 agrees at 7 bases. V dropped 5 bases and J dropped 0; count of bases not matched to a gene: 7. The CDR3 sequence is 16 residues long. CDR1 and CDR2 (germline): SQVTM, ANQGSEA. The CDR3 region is CSVQGGVSSGANVLTF. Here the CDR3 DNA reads TGCAGCGTTCAAGGGGGCGTAAGCTCTGGGGCCAACGTCCTGACTTTC.

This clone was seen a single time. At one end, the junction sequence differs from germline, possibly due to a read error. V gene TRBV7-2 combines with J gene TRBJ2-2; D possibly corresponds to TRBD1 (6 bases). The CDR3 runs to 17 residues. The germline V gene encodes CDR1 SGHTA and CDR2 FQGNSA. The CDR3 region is CKREQGRQTTRAGELFF. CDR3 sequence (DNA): TGCAAGCGAGAACAGGGCCGTCAAACGACTCGCGCCGGGGAGCTGTTTTTT.

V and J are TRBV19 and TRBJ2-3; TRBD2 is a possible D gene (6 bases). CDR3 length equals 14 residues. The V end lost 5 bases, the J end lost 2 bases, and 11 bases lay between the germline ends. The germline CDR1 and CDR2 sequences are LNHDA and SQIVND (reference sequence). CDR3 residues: CASSVGLHTDTQYF. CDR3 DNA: TGTGCCAGTAGTGTCGGACTACACACAGATACGCAGTATTTT. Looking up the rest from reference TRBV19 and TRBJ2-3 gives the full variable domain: DGGITQSPKYLFRKEGQNVTLSCEQNLNHDAMYWYRQDPGQGLRLIYYSQIVNDFQKGDIAEGYSVSREKKESFPLTVTSAQKNPTAFYLCASSVGLHTDTQYFGPGTRLTVL.

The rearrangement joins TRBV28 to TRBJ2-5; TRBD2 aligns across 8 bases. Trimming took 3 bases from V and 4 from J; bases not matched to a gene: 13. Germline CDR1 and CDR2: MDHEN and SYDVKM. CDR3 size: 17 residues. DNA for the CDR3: TGTGCCAGCAGTTTGTTATCGACTAGCGATATGTCAGAGACCCAGTACTTC. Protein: CASSLLSTSDMSETQYF.

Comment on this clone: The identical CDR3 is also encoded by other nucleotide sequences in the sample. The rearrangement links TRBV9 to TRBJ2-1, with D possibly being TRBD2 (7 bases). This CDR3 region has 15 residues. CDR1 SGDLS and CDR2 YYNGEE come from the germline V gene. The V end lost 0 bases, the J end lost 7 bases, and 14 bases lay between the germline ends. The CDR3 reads CASSVAAGRGNEQFF. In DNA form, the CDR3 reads TGTGCCAGCAGCGTAGCTGCGGGGAGGGGGAATGAGCAGTTCTTC.

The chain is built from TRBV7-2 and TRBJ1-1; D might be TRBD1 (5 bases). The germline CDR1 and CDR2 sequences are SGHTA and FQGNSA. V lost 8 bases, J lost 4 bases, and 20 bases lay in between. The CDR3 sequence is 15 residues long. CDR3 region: CASSTQGLVATEAFF. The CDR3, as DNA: TGTGCCAGCTCAACGCAGGGCCTTGTCGCCACTGAAGCTTTCTTT. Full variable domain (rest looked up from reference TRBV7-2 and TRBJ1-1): GAGVSQSPSNKVTEKGKDVELRCDPISGHTALYWYRQSLGQGLEFLIYFQGNSAPDKSGLPSDRFSAERTGGSVSTLTIQRTQQEDSAVYLCASSTQGLVATEAFFGQGTRLTVV.

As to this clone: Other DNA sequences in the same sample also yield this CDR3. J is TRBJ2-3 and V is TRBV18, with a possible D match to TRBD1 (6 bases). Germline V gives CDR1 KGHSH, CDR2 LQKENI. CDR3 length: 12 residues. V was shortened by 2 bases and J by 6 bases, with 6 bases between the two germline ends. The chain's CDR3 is CASSPRGDTQYF. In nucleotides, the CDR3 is TGTGCCAGCTCACCAAGGGGGGATACGCAGTATTTT.

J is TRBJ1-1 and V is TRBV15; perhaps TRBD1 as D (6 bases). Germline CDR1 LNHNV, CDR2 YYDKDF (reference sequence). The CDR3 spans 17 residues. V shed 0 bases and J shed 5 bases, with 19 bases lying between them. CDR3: CATSRDLRDTGRTEAFF. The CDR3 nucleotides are TGTGCCACCAGCAGAGATTTGAGGGACACGGGCAGAACTGAAGCTTTCTTT.

CDR3 residues: CASSEPGTGNEQYF. The CDR3 DNA reads TGCGCCAGCAGTGAGCCCGGGACAGGGAACGAGCAGTACTTC. The V gene is TRBV10-1, the J gene TRBJ2-7; TRBD1 matches at 9 bases. The length of the CDR3 is 14 residues. Germline CDR1 and CDR2: WNHNN and SYGVQD (reference sequence). V shed 2 bases, J shed 5 bases, and the junction held 4 bases outside the gene matches.

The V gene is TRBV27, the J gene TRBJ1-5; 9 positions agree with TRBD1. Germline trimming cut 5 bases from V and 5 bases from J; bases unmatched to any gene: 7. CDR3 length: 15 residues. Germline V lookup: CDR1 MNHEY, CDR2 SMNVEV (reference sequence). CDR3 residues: CASSLRTGEYQPQHF. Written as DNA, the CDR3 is TGTGCCAGCAGTCTTCGGACAGGGGAGTATCAGCCCCAGCATTTT.

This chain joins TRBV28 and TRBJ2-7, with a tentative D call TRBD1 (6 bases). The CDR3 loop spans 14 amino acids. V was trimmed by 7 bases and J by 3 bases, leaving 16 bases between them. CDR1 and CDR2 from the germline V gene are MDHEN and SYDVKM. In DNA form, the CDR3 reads TGTGCCAGCAAATCAGGGGAAACACTCTACGAGCAGTACTTC. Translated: CASKSGETLYEQYF.

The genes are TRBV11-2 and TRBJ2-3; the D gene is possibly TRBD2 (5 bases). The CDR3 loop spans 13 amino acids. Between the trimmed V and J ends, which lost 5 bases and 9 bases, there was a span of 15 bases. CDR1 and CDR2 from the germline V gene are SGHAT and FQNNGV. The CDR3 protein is CASSIYAADTQYF. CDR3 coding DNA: TGTGCCAGCAGCATTTACGCAGCGGACACGCAGTATTTT.

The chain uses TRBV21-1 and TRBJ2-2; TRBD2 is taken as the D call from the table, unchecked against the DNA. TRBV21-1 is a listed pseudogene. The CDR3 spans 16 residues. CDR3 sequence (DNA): TGTGCCAGCAGCCAACTAAGCCCGGGAGCCACCGGGGAGCTGTTTTTT. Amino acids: CASSQLSPGATGELFF.

DNA of the CDR3: TGTGCCAGCAGCGGGGGACAGGGGTTAAACACCATATATTTT. Its translation: CASSGGQGLNTIYF. V and J are TRBV5-6 and TRBJ1-3; TRBD1 aligns across 10 bases. Germline V CDR1 and CDR2: SGHDT, YYEEEE. The CDR3 covers 14 residues. After removal of 4 bases from V and 6 bases from J, the junction contained 4 bases not matched to a gene.

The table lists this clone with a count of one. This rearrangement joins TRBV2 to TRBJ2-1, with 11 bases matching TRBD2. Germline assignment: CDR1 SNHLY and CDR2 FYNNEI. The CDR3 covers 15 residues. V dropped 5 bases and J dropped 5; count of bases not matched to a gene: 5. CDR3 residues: CASSKLAGVDNEQFF. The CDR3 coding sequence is TGTGCCAGCAGTAAACTAGCGGGAGTAGACAATGAGCAGTTCTTC. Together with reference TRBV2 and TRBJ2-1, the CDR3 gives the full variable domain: EPEVTQTPSHQVTQMGQEVILRCVPISNHLYFYWYRQILGQKVEFLVSFYNNEISEKSEIFDDQFSVERPDGSNFTLKIRSTKLEDSAMYFCASSKLAGVDNEQFFGPGTRLTVL.

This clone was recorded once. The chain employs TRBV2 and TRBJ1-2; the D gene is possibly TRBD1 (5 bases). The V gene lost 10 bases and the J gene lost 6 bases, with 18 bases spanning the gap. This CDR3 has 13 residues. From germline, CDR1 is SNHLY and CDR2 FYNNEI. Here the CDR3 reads CATVRAQGDGYTF. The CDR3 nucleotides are TGTGCCACCGTCCGAGCGCAGGGAGATGGCTACACCTTC.

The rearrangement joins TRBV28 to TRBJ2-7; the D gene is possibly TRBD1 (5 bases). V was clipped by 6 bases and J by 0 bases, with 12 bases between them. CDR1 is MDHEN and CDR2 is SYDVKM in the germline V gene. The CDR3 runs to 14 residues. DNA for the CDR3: TGTGCCAGCAGAGGGGTTGGAAGCTCCTACGAGCAGTACTTC. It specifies CASRGVGSSYEQYF.

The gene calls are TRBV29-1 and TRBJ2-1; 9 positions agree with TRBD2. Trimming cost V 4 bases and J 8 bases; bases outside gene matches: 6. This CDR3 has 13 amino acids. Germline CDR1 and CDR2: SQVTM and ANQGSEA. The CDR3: CSVAGTSLHEQFF. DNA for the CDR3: TGCAGCGTTGCCGGGACTAGCCTTCATGAGCAGTTCTTC.

CDR3 loop: CATSRVLFGDDSWDYGYTF. In DNA, the CDR3 is TGTGCCACCAGCAGAGTACTCTTTGGGGACGACAGTTGGGACTATGGCTACACCTTC. This sequence joins TRBV15 and TRBJ1-2; TRBD1 might be the D (5 bases). Looked up from germline, CDR1 is LNHNV and CDR2 is YYDKDF (reference sequence). This CDR3 region has 19 residues. Trimming cost V 1 base and J 3 bases, with 24 bases left between them.

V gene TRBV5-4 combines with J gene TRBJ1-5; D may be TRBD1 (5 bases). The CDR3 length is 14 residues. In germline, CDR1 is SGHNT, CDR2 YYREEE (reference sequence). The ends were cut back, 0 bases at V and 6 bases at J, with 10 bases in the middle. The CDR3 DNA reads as TGTGCCAGCAGCTTGGCAGGGATGGGTCAGCCCCAGCATTTT. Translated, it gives CASSLAGMGQPQHF.

The CDR3 sequence: CASSLEGGPNEQYF. The CDR3 DNA sequence: TGCGCCAGCAGCTTGGAGGGAGGGCCAAACGAGCAGTACTTC. J is TRBJ2-7 and V is TRBV5-1, with 7 bases matching TRBD2. Trimming at V came to 0 bases and at J to 5 bases, leaving 5 bases not matched to a gene. The V gene's germline CDR1 is SGHRS and CDR2 YFSETQ. This CDR3 spans 14 amino acids.

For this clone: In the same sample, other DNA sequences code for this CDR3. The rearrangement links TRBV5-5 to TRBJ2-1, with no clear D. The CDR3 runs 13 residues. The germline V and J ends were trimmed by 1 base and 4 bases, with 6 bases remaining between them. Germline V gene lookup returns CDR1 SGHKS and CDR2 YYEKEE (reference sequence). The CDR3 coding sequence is TGTGCCAGCAGCTTGAGGCCTTACAATGAGCAGTTCTTC. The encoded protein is CASSLRPYNEQFF.

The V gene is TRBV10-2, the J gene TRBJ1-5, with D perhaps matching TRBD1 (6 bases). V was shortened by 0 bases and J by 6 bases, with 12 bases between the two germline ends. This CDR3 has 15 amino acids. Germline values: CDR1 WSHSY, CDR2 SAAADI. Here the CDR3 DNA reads TGCGCCAGCAGTGAGTCTGGGGGGCGGACTCAGCCCCAGCATTTT. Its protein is CASSESGGRTQPQHF.

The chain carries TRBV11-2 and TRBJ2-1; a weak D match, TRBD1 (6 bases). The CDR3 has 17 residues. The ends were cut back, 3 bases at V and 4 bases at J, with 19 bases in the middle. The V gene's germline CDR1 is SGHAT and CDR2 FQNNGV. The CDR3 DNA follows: TGTGCCAGCAGCTTGGAACAGGGTCCCCCGACTTACAATGAGCAGTTCTTC. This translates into CASSLEQGPPTYNEQFF.

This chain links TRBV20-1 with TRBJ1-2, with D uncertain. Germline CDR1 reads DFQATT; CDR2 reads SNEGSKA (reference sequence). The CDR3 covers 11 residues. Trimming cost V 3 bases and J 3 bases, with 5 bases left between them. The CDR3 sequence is CSASPYYGYTF. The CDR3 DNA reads TGCAGTGCTAGCCCTTACTATGGCTACACCTTC.